The TCR beta chain under discussion was sequenced for a study of blood T cell repertoires in COVID-19. Study information: Samples taken during acute and convalescent COVID-19 were collected in the United States, Italy and Spain. PBMCs, B-cell-depleted T cells, or T cells provided the cDNA or gDNA that made up the material.

In the original analysis: Reference gene primer amplification gave estimated nucleated cell counts. Libraries were prepared by immunoSEQ multiplex PCR; TCRdb keeps only in-frame clonotypes and omits some of them. The DNA was the basis for D and trimming; V, J and clone size are from that table. This sample has roughly 120,000 clones, with around 82% found just once. CDR1 and CDR2 (germline): SGHRS, YFSETQ. The V and J ends lost 3 bases and 0 bases respectively, with 9 bases between them. The CDR3 covers 15 residues. The specimen sequenced was peripheral blood. The chain carries TRBV5-1 and TRBJ1-4, with D maybe TRBD1 (5 bases). The TCR originated in a human donor in a cohort sampled during active or convalescent COVID-19. The DNA of the CDR3 is TGCGCCAGCAGCTCAATACAGGCAACTAATGAAAAACTGTTTTTT. It encodes CASSSIQATNEKLFF.